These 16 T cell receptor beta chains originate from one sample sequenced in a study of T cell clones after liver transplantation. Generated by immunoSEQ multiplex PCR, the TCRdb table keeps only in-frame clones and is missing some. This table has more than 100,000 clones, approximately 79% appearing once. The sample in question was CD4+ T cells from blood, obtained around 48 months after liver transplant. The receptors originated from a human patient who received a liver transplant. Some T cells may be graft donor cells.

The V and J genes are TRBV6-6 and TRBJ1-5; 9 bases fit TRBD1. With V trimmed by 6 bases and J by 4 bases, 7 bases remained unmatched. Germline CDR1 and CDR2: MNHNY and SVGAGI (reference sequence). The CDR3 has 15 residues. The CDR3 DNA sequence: TGTGCCAGCAGCATCGACAGGGGGGGAAATCAGCCCCAGCATTTT. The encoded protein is CASSIDRGGNQPQHF.

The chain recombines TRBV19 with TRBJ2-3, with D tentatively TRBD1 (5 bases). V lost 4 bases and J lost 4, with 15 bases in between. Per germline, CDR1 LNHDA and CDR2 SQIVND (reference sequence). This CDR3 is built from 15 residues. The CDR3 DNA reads TGTGCCAGTAGTAAGAAGGGGCGCACGGCAGATACGCAGTATTTT. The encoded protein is CASSKKGRTADTQYF.

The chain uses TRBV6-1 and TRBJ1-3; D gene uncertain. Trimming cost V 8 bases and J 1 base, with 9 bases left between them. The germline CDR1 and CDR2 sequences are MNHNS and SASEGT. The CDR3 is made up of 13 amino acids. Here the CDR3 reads CASEELSGNTIYF. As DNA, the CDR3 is TGTGCCAGCGAGGAGTTGTCTGGAAACACCATATATTTT.

The CDR3 loop reads CASSVEWPGTGELFF. Here the CDR3 DNA reads TGTGCCAGCAGCGTAGAATGGCCTGGGACCGGGGAGCTGTTTTTT. The rearrangement uses TRBV9 and TRBJ2-2; unclear D gene. The V and J ends lost 0 bases and 5 bases respectively, with 11 bases between them. The germline gives CDR1 SGDLS, CDR2 YYNGEE. The CDR3 extends over 15 amino acids. Based on the CDR3 plus reference TRBV9 and TRBJ2-2, the full variable domain is DSGVTQTPKHLITATGQRVTLRCSPRSGDLSVYWYQQSLDQGLQFLIQYYNGEERAKGNILERFSAQQFPDLHSELNLSSLELGDSALYFCASSVEWPGTGELFFGEGSRLTVL.

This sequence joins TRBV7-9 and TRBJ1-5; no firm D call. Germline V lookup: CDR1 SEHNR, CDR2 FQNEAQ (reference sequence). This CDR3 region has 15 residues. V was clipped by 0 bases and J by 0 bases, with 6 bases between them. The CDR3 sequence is CASSLALGSNQPQHF. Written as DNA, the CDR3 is TGTGCCAGCAGCTTAGCGTTGGGTAGCAATCAGCCCCAGCATTTT.

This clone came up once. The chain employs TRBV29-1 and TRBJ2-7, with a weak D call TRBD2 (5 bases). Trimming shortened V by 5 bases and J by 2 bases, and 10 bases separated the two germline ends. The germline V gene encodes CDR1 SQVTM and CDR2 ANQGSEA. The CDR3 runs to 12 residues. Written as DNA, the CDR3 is TGCAGCGTTCTAAGCGGCCCCTACGAGCAGTACTTC. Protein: CSVLSGPYEQYF.

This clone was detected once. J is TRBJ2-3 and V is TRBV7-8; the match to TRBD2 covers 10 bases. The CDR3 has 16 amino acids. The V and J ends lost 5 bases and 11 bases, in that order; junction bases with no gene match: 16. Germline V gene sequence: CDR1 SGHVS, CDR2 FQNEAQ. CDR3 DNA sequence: TGTGCCAGCAGCAGACAGCGGGAGGGGGGATTTATGGGGCAGTATTTT. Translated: CASSRQREGGFMGQYF.

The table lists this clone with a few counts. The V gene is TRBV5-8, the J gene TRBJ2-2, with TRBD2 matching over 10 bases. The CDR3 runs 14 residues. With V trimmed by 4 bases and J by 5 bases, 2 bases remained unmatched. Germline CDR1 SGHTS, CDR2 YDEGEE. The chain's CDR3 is CASSPGLATGELFF. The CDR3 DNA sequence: TGTGCCAGCAGCCCGGGACTAGCGACCGGGGAGCTGTTTTTT.

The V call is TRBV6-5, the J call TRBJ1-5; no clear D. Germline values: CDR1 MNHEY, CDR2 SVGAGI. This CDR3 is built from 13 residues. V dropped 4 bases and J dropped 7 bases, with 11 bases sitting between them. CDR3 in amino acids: CASSSATRQPQHF. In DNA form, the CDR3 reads TGTGCCAGCAGTTCCGCGACCAGGCAGCCCCAGCATTTT.

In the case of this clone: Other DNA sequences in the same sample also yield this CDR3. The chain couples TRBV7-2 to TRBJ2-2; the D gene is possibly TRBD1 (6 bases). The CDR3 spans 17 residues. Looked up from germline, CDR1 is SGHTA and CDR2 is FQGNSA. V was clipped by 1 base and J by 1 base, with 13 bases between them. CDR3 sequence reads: CASSLGRQAMNTGELFF. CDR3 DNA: TGTGCCAGCAGCTTAGGTCGACAGGCGATGAACACCGGGGAGCTGTTTTTT.

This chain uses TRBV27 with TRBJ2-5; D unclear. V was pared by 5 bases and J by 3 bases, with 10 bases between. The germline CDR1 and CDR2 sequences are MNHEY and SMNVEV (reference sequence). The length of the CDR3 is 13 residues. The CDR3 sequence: CASSAHKEETQYF. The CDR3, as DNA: TGTGCCAGCAGTGCGCACAAGGAAGAGACCCAGTACTTC.

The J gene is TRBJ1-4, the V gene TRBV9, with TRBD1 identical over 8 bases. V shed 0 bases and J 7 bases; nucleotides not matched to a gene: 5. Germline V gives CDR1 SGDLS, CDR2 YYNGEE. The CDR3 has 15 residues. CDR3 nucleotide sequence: TGTGCCAGCAGCGTAGGAGGGACAGGAACTGAAAAACTGTTTTTT. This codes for CASSVGGTGTEKLFF.

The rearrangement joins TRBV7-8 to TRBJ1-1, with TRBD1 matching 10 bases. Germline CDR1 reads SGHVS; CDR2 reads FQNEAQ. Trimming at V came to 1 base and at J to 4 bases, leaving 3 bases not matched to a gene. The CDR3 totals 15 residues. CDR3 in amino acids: CASSLGDRGTTEAFF. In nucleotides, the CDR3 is TGTGCCAGCAGCTTAGGGGACAGGGGTACCACTGAAGCTTTCTTT.

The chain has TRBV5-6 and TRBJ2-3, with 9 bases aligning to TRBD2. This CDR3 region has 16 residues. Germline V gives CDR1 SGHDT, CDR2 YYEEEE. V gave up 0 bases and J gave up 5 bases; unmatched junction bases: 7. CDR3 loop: CASSLVAGGPIDTQYF. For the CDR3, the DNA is TGTGCCAGCAGCTTGGTCGCGGGAGGGCCAATAGATACGCAGTATTTT.

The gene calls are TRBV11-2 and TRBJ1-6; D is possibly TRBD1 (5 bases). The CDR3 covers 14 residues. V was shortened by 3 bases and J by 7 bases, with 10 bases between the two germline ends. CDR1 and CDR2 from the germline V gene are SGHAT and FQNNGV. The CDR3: CASSFRDRNSPLHF. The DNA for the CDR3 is TGTGCCAGCAGCTTTAGAGACAGAAATTCACCCCTCCACTTT.

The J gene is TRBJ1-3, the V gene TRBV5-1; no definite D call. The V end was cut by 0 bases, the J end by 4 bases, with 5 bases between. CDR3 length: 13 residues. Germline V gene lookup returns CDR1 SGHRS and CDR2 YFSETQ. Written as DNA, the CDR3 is TGCGCCAGCAGCTTGGGTGGGGGAAACACCATATATTTT. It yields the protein CASSLGGGNTIYF.